A selection of T cell receptor beta chains follows, all from one sample in a study of CD8 T cells in Susac syndrome. TCRdb re-derived calls from the immunoSEQ multiplex PCR reads in MiXCR, one entry per CDR3 protein. The sample has around 170,000 distinct CDR3 sequences; 85% to 95% are singletons. Sequences were obtained from CD4+ T cells from PBMCs. The receptors originated from a human donor with Susac syndrome. The CDR3 runs from the conserved cysteine through the conserved F or W. A D gene is named only where the DNA matches it firmly. Where a row states a size, it is once, few, many or the class of an expanded clone; other rows omit it.

d_gene: .
j_gene: TRBJ2-2
abundance: once
v_gene: TRBV20-1
CDR3nt: TGCAGTGCGACGGGGGCTGCGAACACCGGGGAGCTGTTTTTT
CDR3aa: CSATGAANTGELFF

d_gene: .
j_gene: TRBJ2-7
abundance: .
v_gene: TRBV18
CDR3nt: TGTGCCAGCTCACCAATAGGCGTATCCTACGAGCAGTACTTC
CDR3aa: CASSPIGVSYEQYF

d_gene: TRBD1
j_gene: TRBJ1-1
abundance: once
v_gene: TRBV20-1
CDR3nt: TGCAGTGCTAGAGATCCATATTCGGGACAGACAGAAGCTTTCTTT
CDR3aa: CSARDPYSGQTEAFF

d_gene: .
j_gene: TRBJ1-1
abundance: .
v_gene: TRBV3-1
CDR3nt: TGTGCCAGCAGCCAAATACAGGCAGCTGGGGCTGAAGCTTTCTTT
CDR3aa: CASSQIQAAGAEAFF

d_gene: .
j_gene: TRBJ2-3
abundance: .
v_gene: TRBV29-1
CDR3nt: TGCAGCGTTGGACGGGGGATCCCCCCAGATACGCAGTATTTT
CDR3aa: CSVGRGIPPDTQYF

d_gene: TRBD2
j_gene: TRBJ2-7
abundance: .
v_gene: TRBV29-1
CDR3nt: TGCAGCGTTGAAGATGGGGGGGACGAGCAGTACTTC
CDR3aa: CSVEDGGDEQYF

d_gene: .
j_gene: TRBJ2-2
abundance: .
v_gene: TRBV4-1
CDR3nt: TGCGCCAGCAGCCAAGACGTGGCGTCGGGGAACACCGGGGAGCTGTTTTTT
CDR3aa: CASSQDVASGNTGELFF

d_gene: TRBD1
j_gene: TRBJ1-1
abundance: once
v_gene: TRBV5-1
CDR3nt: TGCGCCAGCAGCTTGACCACAGGGGTCACTGAAGCTTTCTTT
CDR3aa: CASSLTTGVTEAFF

d_gene: .
j_gene: TRBJ1-2
abundance: .
v_gene: TRBV9
CDR3nt: TGTGCCAGCAGCGTAGCTCCGGATCCCAGCTATGGCTACACCTTC
CDR3aa: CASSVAPDPSYGYTF

d_gene: TRBD1
j_gene: TRBJ1-2
abundance: once
v_gene: TRBV20-1
CDR3nt: TGCAGTGCTAGGGGGACAGCTGACTATGGCTACACCTTC
CDR3aa: CSARGTADYGYTF

d_gene: .
j_gene: TRBJ2-5
abundance: .
v_gene: TRBV20-1
CDR3nt: TGCAGTGCCCAGTTTCCTTCGAGTAGTCTCCCGGAGACCCAGTACTTC
CDR3aa: CSAQFPSSSLPETQYF

d_gene: .
j_gene: TRBJ1-2
abundance: .
v_gene: TRBV9
CDR3nt: TGTGCCAGCAGCGCCAAAACCTCACGATGGGATGGCTACACCTTC
CDR3aa: CASSAKTSRWDGYTF

d_gene: .
j_gene: TRBJ2-7
abundance: few
v_gene: TRBV25-1
CDR3nt: TGTGCCAGCAGTGCCGGACCTTACGAGCAGTACTTC
CDR3aa: CASSAGPYEQYF

d_gene: .
j_gene: TRBJ2-5
abundance: .
v_gene: TRBV24-1
CDR3nt: TGTGCCACCAGTGATAGTCAGGAGACCCAGTACTTC
CDR3aa: CATSDSQETQYF

d_gene: TRBD1
j_gene: TRBJ2-1
abundance: .
v_gene: TRBV7-2
CDR3nt: TGTGCCAGCAGCAATCAGGGGGCCCAATCTGATGAGCAGTTCTTC
CDR3aa: CASSNQGAQSDEQFF

d_gene: TRBD2
j_gene: TRBJ2-3
abundance: .
v_gene: TRBV5-6
CDR3nt: TGTGCCAGCAGCCGCAGCGGGGGGGCAACGCAGTATTTT
CDR3aa: CASSRSGGATQYF

d_gene: TRBD1
j_gene: TRBJ1-5
abundance: .
v_gene: TRBV20-1
CDR3nt: TGCAGTGCTAGATCAACCGGGACAGGAGTTCCTTATAGCAATCAGCCCCAGCATTTT
CDR3aa: CSARSTGTGVPYSNQPQHF

d_gene: TRBD1
j_gene: TRBJ2-7
abundance: .
v_gene: TRBV6-2/TRBV6-3
CDR3nt: TGTGCCAGCAGTACGGGACAGATCTACGAGCAGTACTTC
CDR3aa: CASSTGQIYEQYF

d_gene: .
j_gene: TRBJ2-3
abundance: .
v_gene: TRBV5-6
CDR3nt: TGTGCCAGCCGCAAAAGGGCTAGCACAGATACGCAGTATTTT
CDR3aa: CASRKRASTDTQYF

d_gene: .
j_gene: TRBJ2-3
abundance: .
v_gene: TRBV7-2
CDR3nt: TGTGCCAGCAGCTTAGATAGGGCGTTAGATACGCAGTATTTT
CDR3aa: CASSLDRALDTQYF

d_gene: TRBD1
j_gene: TRBJ1-1
abundance: once
v_gene: TRBV28
CDR3nt: TGTGCCAGCAGAGGGACAGGGTCCCACGACACGGAAGCTTTCTTT
CDR3aa: CASRGTGSHDTEAFF

d_gene: TRBD1
j_gene: TRBJ2-4
abundance: .
v_gene: TRBV29-1
CDR3nt: TGCAGCGTGAAGGGGGCTTCGGCTAACATTCAGTACTTC
CDR3aa: CSVKGASANIQYF

d_gene: TRBD1
j_gene: TRBJ1-5
abundance: .
v_gene: TRBV7-2
CDR3nt: TGTGCCAGCAGCTTGGGACAGGGAGGTAGGAATCAGCCCCAGCATTTT
CDR3aa: CASSLGQGGRNQPQHF

d_gene: .
j_gene: TRBJ1-1
abundance: .
v_gene: TRBV3-1
CDR3nt: TGTGCCAGCACCCCGAGGGGGGGCACTGAAGCTTTCTTT
CDR3aa: CASTPRGGTEAFF

d_gene: .
j_gene: TRBJ2-2
abundance: .
v_gene: TRBV20-1
CDR3nt: TGCAGTGCTATCTCCCGAGGGGGGGGGACCGGGGAGCTGTTTTTT
CDR3aa: CSAISRGGGTGELFF

d_gene: .
j_gene: TRBJ1-5
abundance: .
v_gene: TRBV4-1
CDR3nt: TGCGCCAGCAGCCAAGATTTTGGAGGAAATCAGCCCCAGCATTTT
CDR3aa: CASSQDFGGNQPQHF

d_gene: TRBD1
j_gene: TRBJ2-5
abundance: .
v_gene: TRBV13
CDR3nt: TGTGCCAGCAGCCCCAGGGGGACGGAGACCCAGTACTTC
CDR3aa: CASSPRGTETQYF

d_gene: TRBD1
j_gene: TRBJ1-5
abundance: .
v_gene: TRBV4-1
CDR3nt: TGCGCCAGCAGCCAAGACGGAAAGGGGGCACGGGGCAATCAGCCCCAGCATTTT
CDR3aa: CASSQDGKGARGNQPQHF

d_gene: .
j_gene: TRBJ2-7
abundance: .
v_gene: TRBV15
CDR3nt: TGTGCCACCAGCAGAGAGGCTCGAGCTCTCGGCGAGCAGTACTTC
CDR3aa: CATSREARALGEQYF

d_gene: .
j_gene: TRBJ2-6
abundance: .
v_gene: TRBV2
CDR3nt: TGTGCCAGCCGGAAGGGGATCGGGGCCAACGTCCTGACTTTC
CDR3aa: CASRKGIGANVLTF

d_gene: .
j_gene: TRBJ1-1
abundance: .
v_gene: TRBV5-4
CDR3nt: TGTGCCAGCAGCCCCGGCGGGATCCTGAACACTGAAGCTTTCTTT
CDR3aa: CASSPGGILNTEAFF

d_gene: .
j_gene: TRBJ2-1
abundance: .
v_gene: TRBV30
CDR3nt: TGTGCCTGGAGTGTACATGAAAGGGGTGAGCAGTTCTTC
CDR3aa: CAWSVHERGEQFF

d_gene: TRBD2
j_gene: TRBJ2-3
abundance: .
v_gene: TRBV7-2
CDR3nt: TGTGCCAGCAGCTTAGGGCGGACTAGCGGGGTCGGAACAGATACGCAGTATTTT
CDR3aa: CASSLGRTSGVGTDTQYF

d_gene: .
j_gene: TRBJ2-2
abundance: .
v_gene: TRBV5-6
CDR3nt: TGTGCCAGCAGCTTGGCCTTCGAGCCCGGGGAGCTGTTTTTT
CDR3aa: CASSLAFEPGELFF

d_gene: .
j_gene: TRBJ2-5
abundance: .
v_gene: TRBV12-3/TRBV12-4
CDR3nt: TGTGCCAGCACCCTGAGGCAGGGGGGAGAGACCCAGTACTTC
CDR3aa: CASTLRQGGETQYF

d_gene: TRBD1
j_gene: TRBJ2-3
abundance: .
v_gene: TRBV29-1
CDR3nt: TGCAGCTCCGGGACAGGTGTTTCGACAGATACGCAGTATTTT
CDR3aa: CSSGTGVSTDTQYF

d_gene: TRBD2
j_gene: TRBJ2-3
abundance: once
v_gene: TRBV7-2
CDR3nt: TGTGCCAGCAGCTTAGAGAGCGGGGGGTACACAGATACGCAGTATTTT
CDR3aa: CASSLESGGYTDTQYF

d_gene: .
j_gene: TRBJ2-3
abundance: .
v_gene: TRBV5-1
CDR3nt: TGCGCCAGCAGCTTAGGAGAGAGCACAGATACGCAGTATTTT
CDR3aa: CASSLGESTDTQYF

d_gene: .
j_gene: TRBJ2-1
abundance: few
v_gene: TRBV7-2
CDR3nt: TGTGCCAGCAGCTTAGATCGCTCCTACAATGAGCAGTTCTTC
CDR3aa: CASSLDRSYNEQFF

d_gene: .
j_gene: TRBJ1-2
abundance: .
v_gene: TRBV2
CDR3nt: TGTGCCAGCAGTGACTGGCAGGGAGGCTATGGCTACACCTTC
CDR3aa: CASSDWQGGYGYTF

d_gene: TRBD2
j_gene: TRBJ2-1
abundance: .
v_gene: TRBV3-1
CDR3nt: TGTGCCAGCAGCAGGGGACTAGATACGAGCTATGAGCAGTTCTTC
CDR3aa: CASSRGLDTSYEQFF

d_gene: .
j_gene: TRBJ2-3
abundance: once
v_gene: TRBV6-6
CDR3nt: TGTGCCAGCAGTTCCGTCGGGGGGCCCAGCACAGATACGCAGTATTTT
CDR3aa: CASSSVGGPSTDTQYF

d_gene: TRBD2
j_gene: TRBJ2-1
abundance: .
v_gene: TRBV19
CDR3nt: TGTGCCAGTTCGGGAGGGAATTACAATGAGCAGTTCTTC
CDR3aa: CASSGGNYNEQFF

d_gene: .
j_gene: TRBJ1-1
abundance: .
v_gene: TRBV29-1
CDR3nt: TGCAGCGTTGATAATGGGAGACGGGAAGCTTTCTTT
CDR3aa: CSVDNGRREAFF

d_gene: .
j_gene: TRBJ2-7
abundance: .
v_gene: TRBV18
CDR3nt: TGTGCCAGCTCAAATGCTCAGGGGAACTACGAGCAGTACTTC
CDR3aa: CASSNAQGNYEQYF

d_gene: .
j_gene: TRBJ2-4
abundance: .
v_gene: TRBV20-1
CDR3nt: TGCAGTGCTCTTCCCCGGGACAAAAACATTCAGTACTTC
CDR3aa: CSALPRDKNIQYF

d_gene: .
j_gene: TRBJ1-1
abundance: .
v_gene: TRBV6-9
CDR3nt: TGTGCCAGCCCTACAGAGGCAGGGCCAGATGAAGCTTTCTTT
CDR3aa: CASPTEAGPDEAFF

d_gene: .
j_gene: TRBJ2-7
abundance: .
v_gene: TRBV20-1
CDR3nt: TGCAGTGCTAGAGACTCCGGGCTCGAGCAGTACTTC
CDR3aa: CSARDSGLEQYF

d_gene: .
j_gene: TRBJ2-1
abundance: .
v_gene: TRBV18
CDR3nt: TGTGCCAGCTCACCATTCCCGATTACCGATGAGCAGTTCTTC
CDR3aa: CASSPFPITDEQFF

d_gene: .
j_gene: TRBJ2-7
abundance: .
v_gene: TRBV3-1
CDR3nt: TGTGCCAGCAGCCAATCCACAGGGAGAAGGGAGCAGTACTTC
CDR3aa: CASSQSTGRREQYF

d_gene: .
j_gene: TRBJ2-5
abundance: once
v_gene: TRBV5-1
CDR3nt: TGCGCCAGCAGATATGGGACACGCCAAGAGACCCAGTACTTC
CDR3aa: CASRYGTRQETQYF

d_gene: TRBD2
j_gene: TRBJ2-3
abundance: .
v_gene: TRBV5-4
CDR3nt: TGTGCCAGCAGCGCTGGGACTAGCGGGGGCCTTACAGATACGCAGTATTTT
CDR3aa: CASSAGTSGGLTDTQYF